The present T cell receptor beta chain was sequenced within a study of blood T cell repertoires in COVID-19. Overall study: COVID-19 samples collected from the United States, Italy and Spain covered acute and convalescent phases. T cells, B-cell-depleted T cells, or PBMCs provided the cDNA or gDNA that served as material.

In the authors' workflow: Reference gene primer amplification gave nucleated cell count estimates. Only in-frame clones appear in the TCRdb table, and some are missing; sequencing was by immunoSEQ multiplex PCR. The V and J calls and the clone size are those of that table, but D and trimming were determined from the DNA. Here the sample spans 65,000 to 75,000 clones, roughly nine tenths being singletons. This clone has a single count. Germline V gives CDR1 SGDLS, CDR2 YYNGEE. The CDR3 extends over 15 amino acids. V dropped 0 bases and J dropped 6; count of bases not matched to a gene: 8. The specimen was peripheral blood. This chain connects TRBV9 to TRBJ2-7; the match to TRBD2 covers 8 bases. The TCR sequence derives from a man aged 45 to 65 with active COVID-19. CDR3 nucleotides: TGTGCCAGCAGCGTAGCTGGGACTAGAAGAACCGAGCAGTACTTC. Its translation: CASSVAGTRRTEQYF.